These 21 T cell receptor beta chains came from one sample sequenced in a study of blood T cell repertoires in COVID-19. The assay was immunoSEQ multiplex PCR, and TCRdb's table has in-frame clones only and misses some. The table shows hundreds of thousands of clones, with around 87% occurring only once. Material for sequencing was peripheral blood. The source is a man aged 60-69 years with acute or convalescent COVID-19.

This chain links TRBV19 with TRBJ1-5, with TRBD1 as a possible D gene (5 bases). The CDR3 is 15 amino acids. Germline V CDR1 and CDR2: LNHDA, SQIVND (reference sequence). Trimming shortened V by 10 bases and J by 0 bases, and 16 bases separated the two germline ends. CDR3 sequence reads: CATEKTVYSNQPQHF. The CDR3 DNA sequence: TGTGCCACCGAGAAGACAGTTTATAGCAATCAGCCCCAGCATTTT.

The chain links TRBV5-6 to TRBJ2-5; D possibly corresponds to TRBD2 (6 bases). The germline gives CDR1 SGHDT, CDR2 YYEEEE. CDR3 size: 15 residues. Trimming removed 2 bases from V and 1 base from J, with 12 bases in between. This CDR3 is CASSFPGGGQETQYF. Here the CDR3 DNA reads TGTGCCAGCAGCTTTCCCGGGGGAGGCCAAGAGACCCAGTACTTC.

The genes are TRBV14 and TRBJ2-5; 9 bases match TRBD2. There are 22 residues in the CDR3. CDR1 SGHDN and CDR2 FVKESK come from the germline V gene. V lost 3 bases, J lost 2 bases, and 25 bases stayed unmatched. This CDR3 reads CASSQPIDSLRPGLAQQETQYF. The CDR3 DNA follows: TGTGCCAGCAGCCAGCCCATCGACTCTCTTCGACCGGGACTAGCCCAACAAGAGACCCAGTACTTC. Supplemented by reference TRBV14 and TRBJ2-5, the full variable domain reads EAGVTQFPSHSVIEKGQTVTLRCDPISGHDNLYWYRRVMGKEIKFLLHFVKESKQDESGMPNNRFLAERTGGTYSTLKVQPAELEDSGVYFCASSQPIDSLRPGLAQQETQYFGPGTRLLVL.

The chain is built from TRBV5-1 and TRBJ2-2, with 9 bases that match TRBD1. The CDR3 spans 15 residues. With 6 bases clipped from V and 2 bases from J, the junction kept 5 bases outside the gene matches. Germline CDR1 reads SGHRS; CDR2 reads YFSETQ. CDR3 protein: CASKGTGTNTGELFF. In DNA, the CDR3 is TGCGCCAGCAAGGGGACAGGGACTAACACCGGGGAGCTGTTTTTT.

The gene calls are TRBV5-1 and TRBJ2-5; TRBD1 might be the D (5 bases). The V end lost 1 base, the J end lost 5 bases, and 12 bases lay between the germline ends. Germline V gene data show CDR1 as SGHRS and CDR2 as YFSETQ. The CDR3 consists of 14 residues. Here the CDR3 reads CASSLQGSRETQYF. CDR3 DNA sequence: TGCGCCAGCAGCTTGCAGGGTTCAAGGGAGACCCAGTACTTC.

This chain links TRBV20-1 with TRBJ1-6, with 10 bases aligning to TRBD1. V lost 3 bases to trimming and J lost 3 bases; unmatched junction nucleotides: 8. This CDR3 has 17 amino acids. Germline V gene sequence: CDR1 DFQATT, CDR2 SNEGSKA (reference sequence). CDR3 sequence: CSASPPGTGVYNSPLHF. For the CDR3, the DNA is TGCAGTGCTAGTCCTCCGGGGACAGGGGTCTATAATTCACCCCTCCACTTT.

V is TRBV5-6 and J is TRBJ2-7; the D is unclear. The CDR3 has 17 residues. The V gene lost 0 bases and the J gene lost 0 bases, with 16 bases spanning the gap. Germline V gene lookup returns CDR1 SGHDT and CDR2 YYEEEE. CDR3 sequence: CASSLGVVLPSSYEQYF. For the CDR3, the DNA is TGTGCCAGCAGCTTGGGCGTCGTACTACCGAGCTCCTACGAGCAGTACTTC.

The V and J genes are TRBV30 and TRBJ1-4, with 8 nucleotides matching TRBD1. The ends lost 5 bases at V and 8 bases at J; junction bases unmatched: 7. The germline V gene has CDR1 GTSNPN and CDR2 SVGIG (reference sequence). The CDR3 is 13 residues long. The CDR3 protein is CAWGQGLREKLFF. For the CDR3, the DNA is TGTGCCTGGGGACAGGGTTTGAGGGAAAAACTGTTTTTT. Looking up the rest from reference TRBV30 and TRBJ1-4 gives the full variable domain: SQTIHQWPATLVQPVGSPLSLECTVEGTSNPNLYWYRQAAGRGLQLLFYSVGIGQISSEVPQNLSASRPQDRQFILSSKKLLLSDSGFYLCAWGQGLREKLFFGSGTQLSVL.

V gene TRBV7-3 combines with J gene TRBJ2-3; 15 nucleotides align to TRBD2. V was clipped by 5 bases and J by 4 bases; unmatched bases: 7. CDR1 and CDR2 (germline): SGHTA, FQGTGA. This CDR3 is 17 amino acids long. As DNA, the CDR3 is TGTGCCAGCAGCCCACCGGGACTAGCGGGGGGACCAGATACGCAGTATTTT. Translating gives CASSPPGLAGGPDTQYF.

The chain recombines TRBV2 with TRBJ2-7; the match to TRBD2 covers 7 bases. Germline V lookup: CDR1 SNHLY, CDR2 FYNNEI. The CDR3 covers 14 residues. Trimming at V came to 5 bases and at J to 3 bases, leaving 7 bases not matched to a gene. The CDR3 DNA is TGTGCCAGCAGTCGGTCTAGGGAGGGCTACGAGCAGTACTTC. Translated, it gives CASSRSREGYEQYF.

V usage is TRBV19 and J usage is TRBJ1-4, with D possibly being TRBD1 (6 bases). Germline-derived CDR1 and CDR2 are LNHDA and SQIVND (reference sequence). Trimming shortened V by 5 bases and J by 5 bases, and 15 bases separated the two germline ends. The length of the CDR3 is 15 residues. The CDR3 here is CASSVTGLKNEKLFF. CDR3 DNA sequence: TGTGCCAGTAGTGTCACAGGGCTTAAAAATGAAAAACTGTTTTTT.

This clone has just one count. The J gene is TRBJ2-5, the V gene TRBV28, with 9 positions matching TRBD2. The V segment lost 3 bases and the J segment 2 bases; nucleotides outside the gene matches: 4. Germline V gives CDR1 MDHEN, CDR2 SYDVKM. The CDR3 length is 15 residues. The CDR3 is CASSFGRGGQETQYF. CDR3 in DNA: TGTGCCAGCAGTTTTGGGCGGGGGGGACAAGAGACCCAGTACTTC.

The CDR3 DNA is TGCGCCAGCAGCCAAGATCCCATTCCGGGTTCCGCGAACACCGGGGAGCTGTTTTTT. Amino acid sequence: CASSQDPIPGSANTGELFF. The chain has TRBV4-3 and TRBJ2-2; D is ambiguous. Trimming took 0 bases from V and 0 from J, leaving 17 bases between them. This CDR3 has 19 residues. CDR1 is LGHNA and CDR2 is YSLEER in the germline V gene.

The genes are TRBV3-1 (or the pseudogene TRBV3-2) and TRBJ1-2, with 9 bases fitting TRBD1. The V gene end was trimmed by 4 bases and the J gene end by 8 bases; junction bases not matched to a gene: 5. This CDR3 region has 13 residues. CDR1 and CDR2 from the germline V gene are LGHDT and YNNKEL (reference sequence). CDR3 DNA sequence: TGTGCCAGCAGCCGCCGGGACAGGGACGGCTACACCTTC. This translates into CASSRRDRDGYTF.

This clone was seen a handful of times. This chain joins TRBV10-1 and TRBJ1-6; TRBD1 might be the D (5 bases). The germline V gene has CDR1 WNHNN and CDR2 SYGVQD (reference sequence). The CDR3 runs 16 residues. V lost 3 bases to trimming and J lost 7 bases, with 16 bases between them. Written as DNA, the CDR3 is TGCGCCAGCAGTGATGATTCCAGGGTGAGAAATTCACCCCTCCACTTT. Residues: CASSDDSRVRNSPLHF.

There are a few counts of this clone. The chain links TRBV5-3 to TRBJ1-2, with unresolved D. TRBV5-3 is filed as an ORF, its function uncertain. The CDR3 loop spans 14 amino acids. Trimming removed 3 bases from V and 5 bases from J, with 14 bases in between. The CDR3 protein is CARSSREGSYGYTF. CDR3 bases: TGTGCCAGAAGCTCCCGTGAAGGGAGTTATGGCTACACCTTC.

This chain joins TRBV10-2 and TRBJ2-2, with 7 bases lining up with TRBD1. This CDR3 has 14 residues. Germline V gene lookup returns CDR1 WSHSY and CDR2 SAAADI. V was pared by 2 bases and J by 7 bases, with 4 bases of the junction left unmatched. The CDR3 region is CASSETGAYGELFF. The CDR3 nucleotides read TGCGCCAGCAGTGAGACAGGGGCCTACGGGGAGCTGTTTTTT.

As DNA, the CDR3 is TGTGCCAGCAGTGATGGGAGCGGGGGGTTGGGGACAGATACGCAGTATTTT. Amino acid sequence: CASSDGSGGLGTDTQYF. This chain uses TRBV2 with TRBJ2-3; 9 nucleotides line up with TRBD2. This CDR3 region has 17 residues. Trimming cost V 3 bases and J 3 bases; bases outside gene matches: 10. Germline assignment: CDR1 SNHLY and CDR2 FYNNEI.

In its sample, this clone was seen once. The chain links TRBV9 to TRBJ2-5, with D possibly matching TRBD1 (6 bases). This CDR3 comprises 15 residues. CDR1 is SGDLS and CDR2 is YYNGEE in the germline V gene. V shed 2 bases and J shed 1 base, with 12 bases lying between them. The CDR3 is CASSVEPGAQETQYF. The CDR3 coding sequence is TGTGCCAGCAGCGTGGAGCCAGGGGCCCAAGAGACCCAGTACTTC. The variable domain in full, with the rest retrieved from reference TRBV9 and TRBJ2-5, is DSGVTQTPKHLITATGQRVTLRCSPRSGDLSVYWYQQSLDQGLQFLIQYYNGEERAKGNILERFSAQQFPDLHSELNLSSLELGDSALYFCASSVEPGAQETQYFGPGTRLLVL.

This clone was seen just once. This same CDR3 is encoded by further DNA sequences in the sample. The chain joins TRBV18 to TRBJ1-1, with 10 nucleotides matching TRBD1. The length of the CDR3 is 14 residues. CDR1 is KGHSH and CDR2 is LQKENI in the germline V gene. The J segment lost 3 bases and the V segment lost 3 bases, leaving 1 base of the junction unmatched. This chain's CDR3 is CASSPGQGHTEAFF. CDR3 in DNA: TGTGCCAGCTCACCGGGACAGGGGCACACTGAAGCTTTCTTT.

V gene TRBV6-5 combines with J gene TRBJ1-1, with D unresolved. The CDR3 runs 15 residues. Trimming removed 0 bases from V and 0 bases from J, with 8 bases in between. Germline lookup yields CDR1 MNHEY and CDR2 SVGAGI. CDR3 region: CASSYSSGMNTEAFF. CDR3 nucleotide sequence: TGTGCCAGCAGTTACTCGAGCGGGATGAACACTGAAGCTTTCTTT.